The 15 T cell receptor beta chains listed next were all sequenced from one sample in a study of regulatory T cells in long-lasting Graves disease. Time point of the sample: persistent/refractory GD, antithyroid drugs over 5 years with positive TRAb. From PBMCs, RNA was extracted and then used to make the TCR library. Building the TCR beta libraries relied on iRepertoire HTBI primers, and CDR3 regions underwent Arm-PCR. In TCRdb, the multiplex PCR reads were re-called with MiXCR into one record per CDR3 protein. The repertoire holds approximately 350,000 distinct CDR3 sequences, approximately 25% seen once, with roughly a quarter in the top ten. Sequencing was performed on peripheral blood mononuclear cells (PBMCs), taken when the disease was refractory, from a patient treated with antithyroid drugs. These receptors all stem from a woman aged 40 to 50 with Graves disease.

The chain is built from TRBV4-2 and TRBJ2-5, with TRBD2 matching 10 bases. CDR1 and CDR2 from the germline V gene are LGHNA and YNFKEQ. The CDR3 totals 17 residues. Losses at the gene ends were 1 base for V and 0 bases for J; bases not matched to a gene: 5. CDR3 residues: CASSQVSSGRHQETQYF. The CDR3 nucleotides read TGTGCCAGCAGCCAAGTTTCTAGCGGGAGACACCAAGAGACCCAGTACTTC.

This clonotype turned up a few times. The rearrangement joins TRBV5-1 to TRBJ1-2; 7 positions agree with TRBD1. V shed 4 bases and J 1 base; nucleotides not matched to a gene: 7. The germline V gene encodes CDR1 SGHRS and CDR2 YFSETQ. The length of the CDR3 is 15 residues. The CDR3 protein is CASSTGTVNNYGYTF. The CDR3 coding sequence is TGCGCCAGCAGCACCGGGACAGTAAATAACTATGGCTACACCTTC.

Ten or more counts support this clonotype. The V call is TRBV20-1, the J call TRBJ1-1; D uncertain. This CDR3 spans 13 amino acids. The V gene's germline CDR1 is DFQATT and CDR2 SNEGSKA (reference sequence). V was pared by 3 bases and J by 0 bases, with 8 bases between. The CDR3 DNA reads TGCAGTGCTAGGGAACCGGTGAACACTGAAGCTTTCTTT. It codes for CSAREPVNTEAFF.

The chain links TRBV5-1 to TRBJ2-1; D call uncertain. The CDR3 is made up of 14 amino acids. CDR1 is SGHRS and CDR2 is YFSETQ in the germline V gene. V lost 4 bases and J 5 bases, leaving 13 bases between the germline ends. Here the CDR3 DNA reads TGCGCCAGCAGCGGACCGGTCTCAGACAATGAGCAGTTCTTC. It translates to CASSGPVSDNEQFF.

This clonotype was observed at least ten times. The J gene is TRBJ2-5, the V gene TRBV5-4; D gene unclear. Germline V CDR1 and CDR2: SGHNT, YYREEE (reference sequence). This CDR3 is 13 amino acids long. The germline V and J ends were trimmed by 0 bases and 5 bases, with 8 bases remaining between them. CDR3 nucleotide sequence: TGTGCCAGCAGCTTGGCCGCCAGGGAGACCCAGTACTTC. Translation gives CASSLAARETQYF.

The chain uses TRBV27 and TRBJ1-5; D is perhaps TRBD1 (5 bases). Looked up from germline, CDR1 is MNHEY and CDR2 is SMNVEV (reference sequence). Trimming removed 0 bases from V and 6 bases from J, with 15 bases in between. This CDR3 contains 16 residues. CDR3 in DNA: TGTGCCAGCAGTTTATCGGGGGGTTCTCTAGGTCAGCCCCAGCATTTT. It is translated as CASSLSGGSLGQPQHF.

There are many counts of this clonotype. V usage is TRBV27 and J usage is TRBJ2-7; TRBD2 matches 9 bases. CDR3 length: 14 residues. CDR1 is MNHEY, CDR2 SMNVEV, per germline (reference sequence). With 7 bases clipped from V and 3 bases from J, the junction kept 7 bases outside the gene matches. The DNA for the CDR3 is TGTGCCAGCAAGGTTGGTAGCGGGGGCTACGAGCAGTACTTC. Protein: CASKVGSGGYEQYF.

This clonotype turned up a few times. The chain carries TRBV5-8 and TRBJ1-5; the D is unclear. There are 17 residues in the CDR3. CDR1 is SGHTS and CDR2 is YDEGEE in the germline V gene. With 4 bases removed from V and 5 bases from J, the gap between germline ends came to 22 bases. The CDR3 is CASSLIWDKGRYQPQHF. CDR3 DNA: TGTGCCAGCAGCCTTATATGGGATAAAGGGCGATATCAGCCCCAGCATTTT.

This clonotype has more than one count but fewer than ten. V usage is TRBV3-1 and J usage is TRBJ2-4; D unresolved. Trimming pared 0 bases from V and 1 base from J, leaving 7 bases between. CDR1 is LGHDT and CDR2 is YNNKEL in the germline V gene (reference sequence). The CDR3 covers 15 residues. The CDR3 region is CASSQDRSAKNIQYF. CDR3 bases: TGTGCCAGCAGCCAAGATAGGTCCGCCAAAAACATTCAGTACTTC.

Regarding this clonotype: A read error may be the cause here, since a much bigger clone is one base away. V and J are TRBV7-8 and TRBJ1-4, with D hard to call. Germline V gene data show CDR1 as SGHVS and CDR2 as FQNEAQ. V was pared by 7 bases and J by 0 bases, with 15 bases between. The CDR3 runs 16 residues. CDR3: CASITGGGATNEKLFF. CDR3 DNA sequence: TGTGCCAGCATCACCGGAGGCGGGGCAACTAATGAAAAACTGTTTTTT.

The chain is built from TRBV28 and TRBJ2-2, with TRBD1 matching 9 bases. V lost 1 base and J lost 8; bases outside the gene matches: 11. The CDR3 extends over 17 amino acids. Germline CDR1 and CDR2: MDHEN and SYDVKM. The CDR3 coding sequence is TGTGCCAGCAGTTTATATCGCCGGGACAGGGTGCTGGGGGAGCTGTTTTTT. This gives the protein CASSLYRRDRVLGELFF.

The V call is TRBV20-1, the J call TRBJ2-7; 8 nucleotides line up with TRBD2. The CDR3 spans 13 residues. The J segment lost 3 bases and the V segment lost 6 bases, leaving 7 bases of the junction unmatched. Germline-derived CDR1 and CDR2 are DFQATT and SNEGSKA (reference sequence). The CDR3 protein is CSAESRGGYEQYF. The DNA of the CDR3 is TGCAGTGCCGAGAGCCGGGGGGGCTACGAGCAGTACTTC.

This clonotype was observed a few times. CDR3 bases: TGCGCCAGCAGCCAAGAGGGGTCTGGCACTGAAGCTTTCTTT. This codes for CASSQEGSGTEAFF. The rearrangement joins TRBV4-1 to TRBJ1-1; unclear D gene. The CDR3 sequence is 14 residues long. CDR1 is MGHRA and CDR2 is YSYEKL in the germline V gene. Trimming removed 0 bases from V and 4 bases from J, with 9 bases in between.

This clonotype was seen only a few times. V gene TRBV15 combines with J gene TRBJ2-5; D is perhaps TRBD2 (6 bases). The length of the CDR3 is 14 residues. Germline V gene lookup returns CDR1 LNHNV and CDR2 YYDKDF (reference sequence). Trimming cost V 2 bases and J 0 bases, with 7 bases left between them. The CDR3 reads CATSRRDYQETQYF. The CDR3 DNA follows: TGTGCCACCAGCAGACGGGACTACCAAGAGACCCAGTACTTC.

The V call is TRBV2, the J call TRBJ2-3, with 8 bases that match TRBD2. The V and J ends lost 6 bases and 10 bases, in that order; junction bases with no gene match: 6. The germline V gene has CDR1 SNHLY and CDR2 FYNNEI. The CDR3 is 12 amino acids. DNA of the CDR3: TGTGCCAGCAGGCGGTTAGCGGGACCGCAGTATTTT. This gives the protein CASRRLAGPQYF. The complete variable domain, with remaining parts taken from reference TRBV2 and TRBJ2-3, reads EPEVTQTPSHQVTQMGQEVILRCVPISNHLYFYWYRQILGQKVEFLVSFYNNEISEKSEIFDDQFSVERPDGSNFTLKIRSTKLEDSAMYFCASRRLAGPQYFGPGTRLTVL.